The 3 T cell receptor beta chains below were found in one sample sequenced in a study of blood T cell repertoires in COVID-19. Produced via immunoSEQ multiplex PCR; TCRdb's table is partial and in-frame only. Here the sample spans 68,000 or so clones, roughly 87% being singletons. Sequenced sample: peripheral blood. These receptors all come from a woman in her fifties or sixties with COVID-19, enrolled during active disease.

The chain links TRBV6-5 to TRBJ2-5, with a tentative D call TRBD2 (7 bases). The CDR3 length is 12 residues. Trimming cost V 7 bases and J 5 bases, with 11 bases left between them. Per germline, CDR1 MNHEY and CDR2 SVGAGI. CDR3 DNA: TGTGCCAGCACGAAGGGGGGGGAGACCCAGTACTTC. This translates into CASTKGGETQYF.

The genes are TRBV9 and TRBJ2-2; 8 nucleotides line up with TRBD1. This CDR3 comprises 15 residues. The J segment lost 4 bases and the V segment lost 5 bases, leaving 7 bases of the junction unmatched. Per the germline V gene, CDR1 is SGDLS and CDR2 is YYNGEE. This CDR3 is CASRPTTGGTGELFF. Here the CDR3 DNA reads TGTGCCAGCAGACCTACTACAGGGGGCACCGGGGAGCTGTTTTTT.

J is TRBJ2-2 and V is TRBV2; D remains unclear. There are 15 residues in the CDR3. Trimming removed 4 bases at V and 5 bases at J, with 14 bases between. In germline, CDR1 is SNHLY, CDR2 FYNNEI. CDR3 region: CASSGRSRDTGELFF. In DNA form, the CDR3 reads TGTGCCAGCAGTGGTCGGAGTCGTGATACCGGGGAGCTGTTTTTT.